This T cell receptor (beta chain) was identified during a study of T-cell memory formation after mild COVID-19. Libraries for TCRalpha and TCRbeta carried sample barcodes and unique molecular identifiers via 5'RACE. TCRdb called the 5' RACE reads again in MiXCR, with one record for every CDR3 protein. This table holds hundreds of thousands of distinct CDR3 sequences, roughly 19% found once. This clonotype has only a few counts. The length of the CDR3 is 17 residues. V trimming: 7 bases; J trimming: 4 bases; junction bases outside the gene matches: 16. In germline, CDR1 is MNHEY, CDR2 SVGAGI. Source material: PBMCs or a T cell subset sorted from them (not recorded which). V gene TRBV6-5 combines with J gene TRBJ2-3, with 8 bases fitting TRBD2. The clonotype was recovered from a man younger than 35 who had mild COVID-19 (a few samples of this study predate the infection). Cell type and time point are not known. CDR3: CASIPTGRGGRADTQYF. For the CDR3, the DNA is TGTGCCAGCATTCCGACCGGACGGGGGGGCCGCGCAGATACGCAGTATTTT.